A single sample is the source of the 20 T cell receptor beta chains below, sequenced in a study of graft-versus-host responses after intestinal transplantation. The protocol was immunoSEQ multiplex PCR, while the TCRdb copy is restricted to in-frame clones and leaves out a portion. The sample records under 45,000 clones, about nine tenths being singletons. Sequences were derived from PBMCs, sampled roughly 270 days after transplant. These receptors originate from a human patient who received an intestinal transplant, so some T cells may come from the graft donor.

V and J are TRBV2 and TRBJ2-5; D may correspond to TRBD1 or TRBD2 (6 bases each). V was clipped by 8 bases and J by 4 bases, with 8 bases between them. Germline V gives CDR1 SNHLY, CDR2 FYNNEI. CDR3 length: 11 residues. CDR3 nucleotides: TGTGCCAGCGGGGGGCGAGAGACCCAGTACTTC. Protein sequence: CASGGRETQYF.

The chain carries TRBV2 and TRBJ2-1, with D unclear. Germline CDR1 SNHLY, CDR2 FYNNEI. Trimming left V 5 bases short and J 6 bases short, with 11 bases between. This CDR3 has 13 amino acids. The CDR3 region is CASSSDLGNEQFF. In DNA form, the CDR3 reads TGTGCCAGCAGTAGCGATTTGGGCAATGAGCAGTTCTTC. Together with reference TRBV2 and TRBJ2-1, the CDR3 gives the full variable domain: EPEVTQTPSHQVTQMGQEVILRCVPISNHLYFYWYRQILGQKVEFLVSFYNNEISEKSEIFDDQFSVERPDGSNFTLKIRSTKLEDSAMYFCASSSDLGNEQFFGPGTRLTVL.

CDR3 DNA: TGTGCCAGCAGTCTCGGGGCATTGACGAGCAATGAGCAGTTCTTC. As protein: CASSLGALTSNEQFF. The J gene is TRBJ2-1, the V gene TRBV6-5, with D possibly being TRBD1 or TRBD2 (5 bases each). Trimming cost V 5 bases and J 6 bases, with 17 bases left between them. CDR3 length: 15 amino acids. Per germline, CDR1 MNHEY and CDR2 SVGAGI.

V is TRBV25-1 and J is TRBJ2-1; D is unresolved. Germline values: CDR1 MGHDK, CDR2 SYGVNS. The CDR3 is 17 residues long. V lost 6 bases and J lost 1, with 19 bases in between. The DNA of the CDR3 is TGTGCCAGCAGCCTCACGTGGGTCGAATGGTCCTACAATGAGCAGTTCTTC. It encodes CASSLTWVEWSYNEQFF.

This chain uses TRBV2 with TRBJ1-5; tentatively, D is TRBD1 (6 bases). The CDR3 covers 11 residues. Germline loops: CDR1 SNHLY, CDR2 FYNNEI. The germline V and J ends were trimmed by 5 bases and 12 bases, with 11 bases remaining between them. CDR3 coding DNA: TGTGCCAGCAGTCTCGGGGGCGGCCAGCATTTT. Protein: CASSLGGGQHF.

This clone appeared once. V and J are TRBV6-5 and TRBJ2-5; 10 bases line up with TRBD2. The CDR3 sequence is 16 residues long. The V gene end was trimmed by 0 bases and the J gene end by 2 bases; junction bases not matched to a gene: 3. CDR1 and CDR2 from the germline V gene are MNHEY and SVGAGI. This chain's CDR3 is CASSYSSSGGQETQYF. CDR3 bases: TGTGCCAGCAGTTACTCTTCTAGCGGGGGACAAGAGACCCAGTACTTC.

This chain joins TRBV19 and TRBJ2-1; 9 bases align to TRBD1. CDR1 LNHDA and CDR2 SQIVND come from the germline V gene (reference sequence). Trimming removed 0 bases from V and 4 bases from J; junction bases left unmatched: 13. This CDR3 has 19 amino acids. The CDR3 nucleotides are TGTGCCAGTAGTATAGATCAGGGACAGGGATTGGGGTGGTACAATGAGCAGTTCTTC. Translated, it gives CASSIDQGQGLGWYNEQFF.

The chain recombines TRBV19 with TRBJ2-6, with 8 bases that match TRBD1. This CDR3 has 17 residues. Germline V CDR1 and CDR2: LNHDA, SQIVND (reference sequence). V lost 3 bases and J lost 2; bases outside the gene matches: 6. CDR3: CASSIGTGIAGANVLTF. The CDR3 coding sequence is TGTGCCAGTAGTATTGGGACAGGAATAGCTGGGGCCAACGTCCTGACTTTC.

The CDR3 loop reads CSAVQGYEQYF. The CDR3 DNA follows: TGCAGTGCTGTACAGGGCTACGAGCAGTACTTC. This sequence joins TRBV20-1 and TRBJ2-7; D might be TRBD1 (6 bases). This CDR3 contains 11 residues. CDR1 is DFQATT and CDR2 is SNEGSKA in the germline V gene (reference sequence). V lost 5 bases to trimming and J lost 3 bases, with 8 bases between them.

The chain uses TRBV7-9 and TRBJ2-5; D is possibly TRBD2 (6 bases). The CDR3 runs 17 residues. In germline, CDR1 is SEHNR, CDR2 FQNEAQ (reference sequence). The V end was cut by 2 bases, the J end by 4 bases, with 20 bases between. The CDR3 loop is CASSLRGRGGGAETQYF. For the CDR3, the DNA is TGTGCCAGCAGCTTAAGGGGCCGGGGTGGCGGGGCAGAGACCCAGTACTTC. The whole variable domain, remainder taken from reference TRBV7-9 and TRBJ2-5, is DTGVSQNPRHKITKRGQNVTFRCDPISEHNRLYWYRQTLGQGPEFLTYFQNEAQLEKSRLLSDRFSAERPKGSFSTLEIQRTEQGDSAMYLCASSLRGRGGGAETQYFGPGTRLLVL.

CDR3 coding DNA: TGTGCCAGCAGTTCCGGGCCGAAGTACGAGCAGTACTTC. It encodes CASSSGPKYEQYF. This chain links TRBV27 with TRBJ2-7, with D unclear. CDR1 is MNHEY, CDR2 SMNVEV, per germline (reference sequence). V gave up 4 bases and J gave up 4 bases, with 11 bases separating them. The CDR3 has 13 residues.

Written as DNA, the CDR3 is TGTGCCAGCAGCCCCCCCGGACGGCTGGCTGAAGCTTTCTTT. This translates into CASSPPGRLAEAFF. V is TRBV5-4 and J is TRBJ1-1; D gene unclear. This CDR3 comprises 14 residues. Germline assignment: CDR1 SGHNT and CDR2 YYREEE (reference sequence). V was trimmed by 4 bases and J by 6 bases, leaving 16 bases between them.

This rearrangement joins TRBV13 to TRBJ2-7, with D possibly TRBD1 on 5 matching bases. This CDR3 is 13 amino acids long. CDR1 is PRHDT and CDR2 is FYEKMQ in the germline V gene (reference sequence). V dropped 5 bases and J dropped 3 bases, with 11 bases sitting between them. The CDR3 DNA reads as TGTGCCAGCAGCAAAGGGGCAGACTACGAGCAGTACTTC. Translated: CASSKGADYEQYF.

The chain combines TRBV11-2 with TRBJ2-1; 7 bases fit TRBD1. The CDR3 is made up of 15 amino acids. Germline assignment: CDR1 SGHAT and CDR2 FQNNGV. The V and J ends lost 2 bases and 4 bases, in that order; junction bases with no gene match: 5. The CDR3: CASSLRDRAYNEQFF. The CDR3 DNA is TGTGCCAGCAGCTTACGAGACAGGGCGTACAATGAGCAGTTCTTC.

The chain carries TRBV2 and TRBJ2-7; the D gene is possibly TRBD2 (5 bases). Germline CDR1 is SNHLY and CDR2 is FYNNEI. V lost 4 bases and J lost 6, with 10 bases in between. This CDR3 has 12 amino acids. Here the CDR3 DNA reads TGTGCCAGCAGTGGGGAGACTGTCGAGCAGTACTTC. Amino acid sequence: CASSGETVEQYF.

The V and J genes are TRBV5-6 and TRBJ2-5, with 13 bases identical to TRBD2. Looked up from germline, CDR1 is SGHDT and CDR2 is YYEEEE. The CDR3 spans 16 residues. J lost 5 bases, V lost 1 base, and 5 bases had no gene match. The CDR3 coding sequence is TGTGCCAGCAGCTTGACTAGCGGGGGGGCGGCGGAGACCCAGTACTTC. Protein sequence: CASSLTSGGAAETQYF.

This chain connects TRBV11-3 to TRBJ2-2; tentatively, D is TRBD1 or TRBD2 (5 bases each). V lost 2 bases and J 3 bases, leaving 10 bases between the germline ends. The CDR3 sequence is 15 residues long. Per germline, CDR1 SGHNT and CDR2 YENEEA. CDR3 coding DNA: TGTGCCAGCAGCTTATGGCAGGGAGACACCGGGGAGCTGTTTTTT. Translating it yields CASSLWQGDTGELFF. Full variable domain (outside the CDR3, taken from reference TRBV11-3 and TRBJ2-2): EAGVVQSPRYKIIEKKQPVAFWCNPISGHNTLYWYLQNLGQGPELLIRYENEEAVDDSQLPKDRFSAERLKGVDSTLKIQPAELGDSAVYLCASSLWQGDTGELFFGEGSRLTVL.

The CDR3 nucleotides read TGTGCCAGCAGCTCGACCCCAGCACAGAACACTGAAGCTTTCTTT. It translates to CASSSTPAQNTEAFF. This rearrangement joins TRBV11-2 to TRBJ1-1, with no clear D. Germline CDR1 is SGHAT and CDR2 is FQNNGV. The CDR3 extends over 15 amino acids. Trimming removed 4 bases at V and 1 base at J, with 13 bases between.

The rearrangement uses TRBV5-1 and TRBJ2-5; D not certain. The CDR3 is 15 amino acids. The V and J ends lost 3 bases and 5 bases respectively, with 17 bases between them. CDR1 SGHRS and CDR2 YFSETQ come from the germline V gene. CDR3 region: CASSSDGLGRETQYF. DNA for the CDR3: TGCGCCAGCAGCTCGGATGGGTTAGGGCGGGAGACCCAGTACTTC. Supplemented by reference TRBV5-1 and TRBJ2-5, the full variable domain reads KAGVTQTPRYLIKTRGQQVTLSCSPISGHRSVSWYQQTPGQGLQFLFEYFSETQRNKGNFPGRFSGRQFSNSRSEMNVSTLELGDSALYLCASSSDGLGRETQYFGPGTRLLVL.

CDR3 in amino acids: CASSQDRSAYNEQFF. DNA of the CDR3: TGCGCCAGCAGCCAAGATCGGTCAGCCTACAATGAGCAGTTCTTC. The V and J genes are TRBV4-3 and TRBJ2-1, with D hard to call. The CDR3 extends over 15 amino acids. Germline CDR1 reads LGHNA; CDR2 reads YSLEER. V lost 0 bases to trimming and J lost 2 bases, with 8 bases between them.